This T cell receptor (beta chain) stems from a study of molecular identifiers for immune sequencing clone quantification. Study-level results: Clones with over 20 RNA copies captured over 97% of effector molecules but under 1% of naive ones.

V trimming: 4 bases; J trimming: 1 base; junction bases outside the gene matches: 5. Germline CDR1 reads SEHNR; CDR2 reads FQNEAQ (reference sequence). The CDR3 contains 15 residues. Bulk TCR libraries were made with methods that had been previously described and with listed TCR primers. TCRdb reanalysed the PCR reads using MiXCR and keeps one entry per CDR3 protein. The data show thousands of distinct CDR3 sequences, around 33% seen once. Comments on this clonotype: As yet, its antigen is unknown.

The sequencing input was naive CD8+ T cells from blood, with Jurkat cell RNA spiked in. Subset described: FACS-sorted CD8+CD4-CCR7+CD45RA+ naive T cells. The origin of this receptor is a human donor in good health. Some libraries in this study had Jurkat cell RNA spiked in. V is TRBV7-9 and J is TRBJ1-1, with 8 bases fitting TRBD1. CDR3 sequence reads: CASSSWTGKNTEAFF. In DNA, the CDR3 is TGTGCCAGCAGCTCATGGACAGGGAAGAACACTGAAGCTTTCTTT.